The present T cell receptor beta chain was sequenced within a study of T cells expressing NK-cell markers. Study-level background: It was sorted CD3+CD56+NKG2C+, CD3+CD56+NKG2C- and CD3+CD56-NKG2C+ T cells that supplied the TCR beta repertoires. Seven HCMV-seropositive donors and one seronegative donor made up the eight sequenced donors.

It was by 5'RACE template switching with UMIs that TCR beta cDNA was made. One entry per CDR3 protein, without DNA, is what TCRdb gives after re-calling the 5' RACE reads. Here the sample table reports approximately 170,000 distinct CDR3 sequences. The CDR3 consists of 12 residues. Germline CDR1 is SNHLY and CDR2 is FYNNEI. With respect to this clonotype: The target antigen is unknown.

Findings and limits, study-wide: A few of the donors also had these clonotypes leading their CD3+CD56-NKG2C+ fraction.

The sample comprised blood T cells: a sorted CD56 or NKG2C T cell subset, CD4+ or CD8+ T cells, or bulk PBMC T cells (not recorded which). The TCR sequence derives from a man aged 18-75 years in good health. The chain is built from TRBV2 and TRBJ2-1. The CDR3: CASSVWSIEQFF.